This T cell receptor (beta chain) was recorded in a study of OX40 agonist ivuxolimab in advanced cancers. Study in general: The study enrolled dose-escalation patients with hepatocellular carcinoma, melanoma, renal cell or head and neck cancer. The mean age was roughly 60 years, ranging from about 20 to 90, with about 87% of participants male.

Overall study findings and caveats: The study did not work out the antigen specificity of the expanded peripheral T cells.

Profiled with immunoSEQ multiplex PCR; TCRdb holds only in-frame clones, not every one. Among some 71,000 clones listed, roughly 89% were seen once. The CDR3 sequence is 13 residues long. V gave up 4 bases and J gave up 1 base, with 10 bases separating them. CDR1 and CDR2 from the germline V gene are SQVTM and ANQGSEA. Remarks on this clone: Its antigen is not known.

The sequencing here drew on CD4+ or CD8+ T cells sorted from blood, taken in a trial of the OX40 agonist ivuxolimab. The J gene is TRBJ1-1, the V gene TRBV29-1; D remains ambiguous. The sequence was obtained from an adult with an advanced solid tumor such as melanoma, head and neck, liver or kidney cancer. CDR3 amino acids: CSVAEGRNTEAFF. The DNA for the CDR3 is TGCAGCGTTGCGGAGGGTAGGAACACTGAAGCTTTCTTT.